This TCR beta chain was sequenced for a study of T cell changes during pregnancy in multiple sclerosis. The germline V gene has CDR1 MDHEN and CDR2 SYDVKM. This CDR3 has 14 amino acids. Germline trimming cut 2 bases from V and 8 bases from J; bases unmatched to any gene: 5. Only in-frame clones appear in the TCRdb table, and some are missing; sequencing was by immunoSEQ multiplex PCR. The data hold about 39,000 clones, with almost 95% observed a single time. The receptor was derived from a female donor with multiple sclerosis, enrolled in a pregnancy study. V and J are TRBV28 and TRBJ1-2; 10 nucleotides line up with TRBD1. This specimen was CD4+ T cells from peripheral blood mononuclear cells, taken after pregnancy. CDR3 nucleotides: TGTGCCAGCAGTTTAGGGGGACAGGGGATGGGCTACACCTTC. Its protein product is CASSLGGQGMGYTF.